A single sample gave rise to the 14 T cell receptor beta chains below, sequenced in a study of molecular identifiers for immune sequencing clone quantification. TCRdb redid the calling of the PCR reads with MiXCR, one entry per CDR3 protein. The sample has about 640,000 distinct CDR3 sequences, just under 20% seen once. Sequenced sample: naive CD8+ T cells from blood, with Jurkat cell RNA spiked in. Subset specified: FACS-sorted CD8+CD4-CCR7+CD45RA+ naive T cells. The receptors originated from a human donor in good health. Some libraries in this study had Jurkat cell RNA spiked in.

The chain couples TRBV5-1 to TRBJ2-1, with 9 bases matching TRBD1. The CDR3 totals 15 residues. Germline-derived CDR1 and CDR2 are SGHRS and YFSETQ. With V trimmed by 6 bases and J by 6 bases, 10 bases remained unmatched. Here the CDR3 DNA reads TGCGCCAGCACCCCCGGGACAGGGTATGGCAATGAGCAGTTCTTC. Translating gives CASTPGTGYGNEQFF.

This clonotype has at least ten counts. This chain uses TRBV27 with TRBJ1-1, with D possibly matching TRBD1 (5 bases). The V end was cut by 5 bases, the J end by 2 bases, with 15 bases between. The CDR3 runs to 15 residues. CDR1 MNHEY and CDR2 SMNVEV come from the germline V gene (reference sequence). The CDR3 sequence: CASSQRDGTNTEAFF. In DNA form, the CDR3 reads TGTGCCAGCAGTCAGCGGGACGGAACAAACACTGAAGCTTTCTTT.

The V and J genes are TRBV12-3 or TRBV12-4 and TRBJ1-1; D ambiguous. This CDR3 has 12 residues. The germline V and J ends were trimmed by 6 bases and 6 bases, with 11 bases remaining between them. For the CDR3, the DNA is TGTGCCAGCAGCTCCTGGGGAGCTGAAGCTTTCTTT. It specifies CASSSWGAEAFF.

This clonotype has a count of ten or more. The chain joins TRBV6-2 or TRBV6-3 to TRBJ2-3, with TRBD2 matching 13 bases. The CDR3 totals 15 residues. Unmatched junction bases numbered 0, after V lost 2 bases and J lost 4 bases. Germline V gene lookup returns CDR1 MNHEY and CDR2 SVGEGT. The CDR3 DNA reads TGTGCCAGCAGTTACGGGACTAGCGGGGCAGATACGCAGTATTTT. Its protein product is CASSYGTSGADTQYF.

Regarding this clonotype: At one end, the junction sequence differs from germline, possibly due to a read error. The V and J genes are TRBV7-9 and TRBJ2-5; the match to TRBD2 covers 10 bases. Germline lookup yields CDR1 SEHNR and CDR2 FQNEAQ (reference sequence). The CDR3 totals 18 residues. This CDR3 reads CASSPRQGAGGTLETQHF. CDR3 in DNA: TGTGCCAGCAGCCCCCGTCAGGGAGCGGGAGGGACCTTGGAGACCCAGCACTTC.

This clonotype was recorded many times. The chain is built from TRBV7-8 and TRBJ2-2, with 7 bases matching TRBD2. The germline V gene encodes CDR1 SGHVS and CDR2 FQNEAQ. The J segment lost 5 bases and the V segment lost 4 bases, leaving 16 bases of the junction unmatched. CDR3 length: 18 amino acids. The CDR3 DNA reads TGTGCCAGCAGCTCGACCCCCTGGGGGGGGGGAAGAACCGGGGAGCTGTTTTTT. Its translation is CASSSTPWGGGRTGELFF.

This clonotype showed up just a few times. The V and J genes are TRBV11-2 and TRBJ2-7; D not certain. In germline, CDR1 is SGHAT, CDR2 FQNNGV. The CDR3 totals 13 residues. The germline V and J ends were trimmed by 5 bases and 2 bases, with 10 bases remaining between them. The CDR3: CASSISQAYEQYF. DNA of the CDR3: TGTGCCAGCAGCATATCACAAGCCTACGAGCAGTACTTC.

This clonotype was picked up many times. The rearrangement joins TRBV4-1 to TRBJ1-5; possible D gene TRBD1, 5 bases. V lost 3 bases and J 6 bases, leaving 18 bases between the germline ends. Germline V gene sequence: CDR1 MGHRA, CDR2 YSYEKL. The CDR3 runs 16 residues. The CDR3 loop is CASSHADTGGFQPQHF. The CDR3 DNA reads TGCGCCAGCAGCCACGCGGACACTGGGGGGTTTCAGCCCCAGCATTTT.

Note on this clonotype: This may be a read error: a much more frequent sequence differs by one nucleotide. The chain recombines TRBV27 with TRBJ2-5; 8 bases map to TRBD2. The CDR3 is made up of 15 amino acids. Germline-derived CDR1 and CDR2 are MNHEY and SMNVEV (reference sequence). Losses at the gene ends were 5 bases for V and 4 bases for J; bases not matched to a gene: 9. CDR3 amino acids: CASSPAGLGSETQYF. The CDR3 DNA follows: TGTGCCAGCAGTCCTGCGGGACTAGGATCAGAGACCCAGTACTTC.

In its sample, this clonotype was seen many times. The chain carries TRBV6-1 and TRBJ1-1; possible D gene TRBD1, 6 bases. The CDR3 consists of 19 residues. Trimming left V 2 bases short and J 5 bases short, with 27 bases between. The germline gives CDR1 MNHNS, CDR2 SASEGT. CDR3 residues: CASSERVFPVGASRTEAFF. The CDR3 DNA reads TGTGCCAGCAGTGAAAGGGTTTTCCCAGTGGGGGCGAGTCGGACTGAAGCTTTCTTT.

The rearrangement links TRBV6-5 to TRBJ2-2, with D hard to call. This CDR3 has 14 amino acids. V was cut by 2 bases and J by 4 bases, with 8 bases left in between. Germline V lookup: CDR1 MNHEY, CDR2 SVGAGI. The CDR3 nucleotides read TGTGCCAGCAGTTACGGGGTCTTCACCGGGGAGCTGTTTTTT. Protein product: CASSYGVFTGELFF.

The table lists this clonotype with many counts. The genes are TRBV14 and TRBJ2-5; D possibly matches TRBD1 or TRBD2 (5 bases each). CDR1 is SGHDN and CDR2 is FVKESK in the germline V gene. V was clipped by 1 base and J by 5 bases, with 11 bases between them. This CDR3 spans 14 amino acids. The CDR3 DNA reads TGTGCCAGCAGCCAAGTTGAGGGGCGGGAGACCCAGTACTTC. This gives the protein CASSQVEGRETQYF.

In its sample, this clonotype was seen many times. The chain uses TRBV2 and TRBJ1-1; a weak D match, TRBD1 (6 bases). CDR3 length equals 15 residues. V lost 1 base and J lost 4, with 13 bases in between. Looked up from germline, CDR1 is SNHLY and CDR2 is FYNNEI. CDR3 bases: TGTGCCAGCAGTGAAGATCAGGGGATAGGCACTGAAGCTTTCTTT. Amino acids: CASSEDQGIGTEAFF. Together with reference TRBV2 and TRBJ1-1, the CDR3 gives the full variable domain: EPEVTQTPSHQVTQMGQEVILRCVPISNHLYFYWYRQILGQKVEFLVSFYNNEISEKSEIFDDQFSVERPDGSNFTLKIRSTKLEDSAMYFCASSEDQGIGTEAFFGQGTRLTVV.

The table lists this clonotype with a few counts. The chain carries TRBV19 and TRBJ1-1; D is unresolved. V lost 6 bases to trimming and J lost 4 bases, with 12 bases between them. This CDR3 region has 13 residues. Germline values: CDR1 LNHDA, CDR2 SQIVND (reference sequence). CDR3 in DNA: TGTGCCAGTAGCCCTTACTGGGGCACTGAAGCTTTCTTT. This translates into CASSPYWGTEAFF.